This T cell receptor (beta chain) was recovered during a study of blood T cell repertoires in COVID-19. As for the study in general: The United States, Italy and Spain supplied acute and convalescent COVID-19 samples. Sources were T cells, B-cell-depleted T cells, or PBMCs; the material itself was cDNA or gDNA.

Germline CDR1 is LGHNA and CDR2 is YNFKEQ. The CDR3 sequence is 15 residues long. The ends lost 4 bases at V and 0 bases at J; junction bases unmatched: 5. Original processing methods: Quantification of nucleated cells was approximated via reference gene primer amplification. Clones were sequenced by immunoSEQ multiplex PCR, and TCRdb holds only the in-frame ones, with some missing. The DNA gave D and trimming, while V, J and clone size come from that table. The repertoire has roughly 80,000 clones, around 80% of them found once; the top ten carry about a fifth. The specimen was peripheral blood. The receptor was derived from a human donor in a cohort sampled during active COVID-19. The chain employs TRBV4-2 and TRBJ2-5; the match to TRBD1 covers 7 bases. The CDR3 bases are TGTGCCAGCAGCCCCGGGACAGTGTACCAAGAGACCCAGTACTTC. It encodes CASSPGTVYQETQYF.